Detailed here is one T cell receptor (beta chain). These data are taken from a study of cytomegalovirus exposure and HLA in healthy donors. The overall study: Tens of millions of unique TCR sequences came from HLA-typed donors in an early release. Among some 400 genotyped donors, roughly 81% fell in the Caucasian-associated ancestry cluster.

The germline gives CDR1 SGHTA, CDR2 FQGNSA. The V gene lost 5 bases and the J gene lost 6 bases, with 13 bases spanning the gap. The CDR3 runs 13 residues. This PCR relied on a set of 60 Vbeta primers and 13 Jbeta primers. Data came from immunoSEQ multiplex PCR; TCRdb stores just in-frame clones and leaves some out. The repertoire holds some 150,000 clones, with almost 80% as singletons. The receptor's source is a male donor in good health and CMV-seronegative. The sequenced sample consisted of PBMCs. The chain has TRBV7-2 and TRBJ1-2, with no clear D. The CDR3 sequence: CASSRGQNHGYTF. In DNA form, the CDR3 reads TGTGCCAGCAGCCGCGGGCAGAACCATGGCTACACCTTC.